This T cell receptor (beta chain) stems from a study of T-cell reconstitution after alpha-beta-depleted transplantation in children. CDR3 length: 14 amino acids. Trimming removed 3 bases at V and 3 bases at J, with 11 bases between. Germline CDR1 reads DFQATT; CDR2 reads SNEGSKA (reference sequence). Points from the study as a whole: The high TCRbeta diversity at day 60 in some patients came from surviving recipient T cells and thymic progenitors. T-cell numbers and diversity, one year after transplant, stemmed largely from T cells that were newly produced. Reportedly, roughly two months post-transplant, alpha-beta T cells arose from several hundred expanded graft clones.

It was with unique molecular identifiers that the TCRbeta library was prepared. TCRdb ran MiXCR on the PCR reads and lists one entry per CDR3 protein. The data contain 500,000 to 750,000 distinct CDR3 sequences, about an eighth of them seen just once; the ten biggest clones take up around 2.2%. On this clonotype: Antigen: not known.

The V gene is TRBV20-1, the J gene TRBJ2-2, with D possibly matching TRBD2 (6 bases). The specimen comprised PBMCs, mostly from graft donor cells, sampled 360 days after TCRalphabeta/CD19-depleted stem cell transplant. The TCR was taken from a male patient younger than 18 who had a stem cell transplant for acute myeloid leukemia, so the T cells may come from the graft donor. The CDR3, as DNA: TGCAGTGCTAGGTATAGCGGCTACACCGGGGAGCTGTTTTTT. This sequence encodes CSARYSGYTGELFF.